The sample holds many counts of the clone carrying this T cell receptor (beta chain). Its antigen is currently unknown. Looked up from germline, CDR1 is MNHEY and CDR2 is SVGEGT. V lost 8 bases, J lost 1 base, and 4 bases stayed unmatched. CDR3 length: 13 residues. The data belong to a study of human T cells and chemical hapten exposure. TCRdb used MiXCR to reprocess the RACE reads, holding one entry per CDR3 protein. The sample lists 330,000 or so distinct CDR3 sequences, around 6% occurring once. Overall study findings and caveats: Expanded TCRs made up significantly more big CDR3 similarity clusters than controls did.

The sample's time point: patch test 2, 6 weeks after DPC sensitization. Regarding treatment: therapeutic diphenylcyclopropenone sensitization with weekly scalp DPC. Patch tests were applied only after blood draws. The chain has TRBV6-2 or TRBV6-3 and TRBJ2-5, with 7 bases matching TRBD1. The TCR was taken from a woman aged 18-29 years with alopecia areata. Some clones in this sample may be carry-over from other donors' samples. Sequences were derived from whole blood, sampled in connection with sensitization to the hapten diphenylcyclopropenone (DPC). The CDR3 here is CASRRDSQETQYF. CDR3 nucleotides: TGTGCCAGCCGACGGGACAGCCAAGAGACCCAGTACTTC.